Presented here are 9 T cell receptor beta chains from one specimen sequenced in a study of control samples from healthy donors and cancer patients. The protocol was immunoSEQ multiplex PCR, while the TCRdb copy is restricted to in-frame clones and leaves out a portion. This sample has roughly 120,000 clones, with about 88% found just once. The material sequenced was blood. These receptors were taken from a man aged 45-65 years in good health.

The genes are TRBV29-1 and TRBJ1-1; D remains ambiguous. Germline V gives CDR1 SQVTM, CDR2 ANQGSEA. This CDR3 has 12 residues. The V end lost 4 bases, the J end lost 9 bases, and 15 bases lay between the germline ends. The DNA of the CDR3 is TGCAGCGTTGTGGCTTGGGAGGGAAAAGCTTTCTTT. As protein: CSVVAWEGKAFF.

The V gene is TRBV5-1, the J gene TRBJ2-1; TRBD2 aligns across 8 bases. The CDR3 consists of 17 residues. Germline loops: CDR1 SGHRS, CDR2 YFSETQ. The CDR3 DNA is TGCCCCCGCAGCGGCGGGGGGCGGGGGCTCTCCTACAATGAGCAGTTCTTC. It translates to CPRSGGGRGLSYNEQFF. Variable domain in full (rest from reference TRBV5-1 and TRBJ2-1): KAGVTQTPRYLIKTRGQQVTLSCSPISGHRSVSWYQQTPGQGLQFLFEYFSETQRNKGNFPGRFSGRQFSNSRSEMNVSTLELGDSALYLCPRSGGGRGLSYNEQFFGPGTRLTVL.

The chain uses TRBV30 and TRBJ1-5; the D gene is possibly TRBD1 (5 bases). Germline V gene lookup returns CDR1 GTSNPN and CDR2 SVGIG (reference sequence). CDR3 size: 11 residues. V lost 5 bases and J 11 bases, leaving 13 bases between the germline ends. The CDR3 loop reads CAWGRGTAQHF. In nucleotides, the CDR3 is TGTGCCTGGGGCCGGGGGACGGCCCAGCATTTT.

This chain joins TRBV7-2 and TRBJ1-1; D may be TRBD1 (6 bases). There are 15 residues in the CDR3. Trimming removed 3 bases at V and 4 bases at J, with 15 bases between. The germline gives CDR1 SGHTA, CDR2 FQGNSA. The CDR3 is CASSFTPGATTEAFF. Here the CDR3 DNA reads TGTGCCAGCAGCTTCACACCAGGGGCGACCACTGAAGCTTTCTTT. Using reference TRBV7-2 and TRBJ1-1 for the parts outside the CDR3, the full variable domain is GAGVSQSPSNKVTEKGKDVELRCDPISGHTALYWYRQSLGQGLEFLIYFQGNSAPDKSGLPSDRFSAERTGGSVSTLTIQRTQQEDSAVYLCASSFTPGATTEAFFGQGTRLTVV.

With respect to this clone: Compared with germline, one end of the junction differs, possibly owing to a read error. The chain carries TRBV3-1 (or the pseudogene TRBV3-2) and TRBJ2-7; 9 nucleotides line up with TRBD1. The V gene's germline CDR1 is LGHDT and CDR2 YNNKEL (reference sequence). This CDR3 region has 12 residues. CDR3 nucleotide sequence: TGTGCCAGCAGCCAAGGGGACAGGGAGGGCCTGTTC. Translating it yields CASSQGDREGLF.

This clone was counted only a few times. The gene calls are TRBV11-2 and TRBJ2-7, with D unresolved. The length of the CDR3 is 13 residues. V lost 6 bases to trimming and J lost 3 bases, with 12 bases between them. Germline V CDR1 and CDR2: SGHAT, FQNNGV. The DNA for the CDR3 is TGTGCCAGCAGAGACTGGATAAACTACGAGCAGTACTTC. Protein sequence: CASRDWINYEQYF.

The chain recombines TRBV4-2 with TRBJ1-1; D not certain. The CDR3 runs 14 residues. Per the germline V gene, CDR1 is LGHNA and CDR2 is YNFKEQ. The V end lost 2 bases, the J end lost 5 bases, and 12 bases lay between the germline ends. CDR3 DNA: TGTGCCAGCAGCCAACGGGGTAGTGCGACTGAAGCTTTCTTT. Translated, it gives CASSQRGSATEAFF.

This chain connects TRBV20-1 to TRBJ2-7; D gene ambiguous. V lost 3 bases to trimming and J lost 0 bases, with 9 bases between them. This CDR3 is built from 13 residues. Germline CDR1 is DFQATT and CDR2 is SNEGSKA (reference sequence). CDR3 sequence (DNA): TGCAGTGCTAGTTCGGAGTCCTCCTACGAGCAGTACTTC. As protein: CSASSESSYEQYF.

J is TRBJ2-3 and V is TRBV2, with TRBD2 identical over 11 bases. J lost 5 bases, V lost 7 bases, and 8 bases had no gene match. Germline V CDR1 and CDR2: SNHLY, FYNNEI. CDR3 size: 15 residues. CDR3 coding DNA: TGTGCCAGCACCGGGCTAGCGGGGGGAGAAGATACGCAGTATTTT. This sequence encodes CASTGLAGGEDTQYF.